This T cell receptor (beta chain) was recorded in a study of spatial heterogeneity in lung cancer. At the level of the study: Sequencing consistently turned up more beta-chain sequences than alpha-chain sequences.

As to time point: sample taken at primary tumor resection. The cohort: about 79 early-stage, untreated non-small cell lung cancer patients. Unsorted samples of tumor, nontumor lung or frozen PBMC had their whole RNA sequenced. V lost 5 bases and J 7 bases, leaving 15 bases between the germline ends. CDR1 is SGHTA, CDR2 FQGNSA, per germline. The CDR3 is 13 residues long. Every TCR cDNA molecule bore its own unique molecular identifier. TCRdb redid the calling of the 5' RACE reads with MiXCR, one entry per CDR3 protein. This sample yields roughly 9,300 distinct CDR3 sequences, of which roughly 6.4% are seen a single time; 28% belongs to the top ten. This clonotype has at least ten counts.

The TCR comes from a male donor with early-stage non-small cell lung cancer. The chain recombines TRBV7-2 with TRBJ2-7, with D perhaps matching TRBD1 or TRBD2 (6 bases each). This material consisted of normal lung tissue next to the tumor, taken at surgery. The CDR3 reads CASSRGLVWEQYF. The CDR3 region has the DNA TGTGCCAGCAGCCGGGGGCTAGTATGGGAGCAGTACTTC.